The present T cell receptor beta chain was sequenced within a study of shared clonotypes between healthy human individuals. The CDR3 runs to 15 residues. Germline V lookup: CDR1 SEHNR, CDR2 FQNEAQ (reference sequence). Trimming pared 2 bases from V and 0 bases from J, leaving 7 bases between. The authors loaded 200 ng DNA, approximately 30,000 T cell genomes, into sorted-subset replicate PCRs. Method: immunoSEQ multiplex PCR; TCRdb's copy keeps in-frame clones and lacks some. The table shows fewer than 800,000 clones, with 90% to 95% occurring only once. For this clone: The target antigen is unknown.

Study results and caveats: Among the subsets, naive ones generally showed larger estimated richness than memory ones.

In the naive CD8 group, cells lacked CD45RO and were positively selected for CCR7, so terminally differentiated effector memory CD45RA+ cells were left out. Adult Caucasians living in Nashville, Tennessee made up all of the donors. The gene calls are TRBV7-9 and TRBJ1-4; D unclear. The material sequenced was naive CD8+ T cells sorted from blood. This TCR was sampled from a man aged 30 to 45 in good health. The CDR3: CASSLSRTTNEKLFF. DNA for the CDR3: TGTGCCAGCAGCTTAAGCCGGACAACTAATGAAAAACTGTTTTTT.